A single TCR beta chain is shown here with its context. Antigen specificity is unknown. This sample was included in a study of T-cell reconstitution after alpha-beta-depleted transplantation in children. Molecular barcoding with unique molecular identifiers was used for the TCRbeta library. TCRdb re-called the PCR reads through MiXCR, storing one row per CDR3 protein. The sample consists of about a million distinct CDR3 sequences, about 31% of them appearing once. Germline-derived CDR1 and CDR2 are WSHSY and SAAADI. Trimming took 7 bases from V and 0 from J, leaving 8 bases between them. The CDR3 consists of 13 residues. Study findings and constraints: As was reported, about two months after transplant, alpha-beta T cells came from several hundred expanded graft clones.

This chain links TRBV10-2 with TRBJ2-3, with D possibly matching TRBD2 (6 bases). Here the sequenced sample was PBMCs, mostly from graft donor cells, taken 360 days after TCRalphabeta/CD19-depleted stem cell transplant. The receptor's source is a boy younger than two who had a stem cell transplant for SCID, so the T cells may come from the graft donor. The CDR3 DNA reads as TGCGCCAGCAAGGGGACTAGCACAGATACGCAGTATTTT. Its protein product is CASKGTSTDTQYF.